This TCR beta chain was obtained from a study of T cell responses to AZD1222 COVID-19 vaccine. Study summary: Second-dose intervals near 4 or 12 weeks were combined. Study-wide results and limits: The CD4 TCRs associated with vaccination extended across spike and predominated at 160-218 and 743-854. An increase in Spike-specific TCR breadth and depth was observed after two AZD1222 doses. Of spike-specific TCRs, nearly half reportedly target regions left unmutated in variants.

V shed 2 bases and J shed 1 base, with 3 bases lying between them. The CDR3 runs to 12 residues. Germline V gives CDR1 GTSNPN, CDR2 SVGIG (reference sequence). As concerns this clone: Its antigen is as yet unknown. Additional DNA sequences in this sample encode the identical CDR3.

Generated by immunoSEQ multiplex PCR, the TCRdb table keeps only in-frame clones and is missing some. The sample lists roughly 81,000 clones, 80% to 90% occurring once. This sequence joins TRBV30 and TRBJ1-3; D gene unclear. Specimen: peripheral blood, collected on day 0 of AZD1222 vaccination. The TCR comes from an adult in good health. This chain's CDR3 is CAWSPSGNTIYF. DNA for the CDR3: TGTGCCTGGAGTCCTTCTGGAAACACCATATATTTT.